The T cell receptor (beta chain) under discussion was sequenced for a study of T-cell reconstitution after alpha-beta-depleted transplantation in children. Researchers prepared the TCRbeta library using unique molecular identifiers, the study reports. From the PCR reads, TCRdb called clonotypes with MiXCR, one entry per CDR3 protein. The repertoire consists of 360,000 or so distinct CDR3 sequences, with roughly 20% occurring once and the leading ten covering 3.8%. V dropped 0 bases and J dropped 8 bases, with 8 bases sitting between them. Germline V gene sequence: CDR1 DFQATT, CDR2 SNEGSKA (reference sequence). The CDR3 is made up of 12 amino acids.

This sequence was found in a human donor who donated a stem cell graft to a child with acute myeloid leukemia. Source: PBMCs from the stem cell graft donor, taken from the stem cell graft. The V gene is TRBV20-1, the J gene TRBJ2-1; D is possibly TRBD1 or TRBD2 (5 bases each). CDR3 sequence reads: CSARDQGHEQFF. The CDR3, as DNA: TGCAGTGCTAGAGATCAGGGACATGAGCAGTTCTTC.